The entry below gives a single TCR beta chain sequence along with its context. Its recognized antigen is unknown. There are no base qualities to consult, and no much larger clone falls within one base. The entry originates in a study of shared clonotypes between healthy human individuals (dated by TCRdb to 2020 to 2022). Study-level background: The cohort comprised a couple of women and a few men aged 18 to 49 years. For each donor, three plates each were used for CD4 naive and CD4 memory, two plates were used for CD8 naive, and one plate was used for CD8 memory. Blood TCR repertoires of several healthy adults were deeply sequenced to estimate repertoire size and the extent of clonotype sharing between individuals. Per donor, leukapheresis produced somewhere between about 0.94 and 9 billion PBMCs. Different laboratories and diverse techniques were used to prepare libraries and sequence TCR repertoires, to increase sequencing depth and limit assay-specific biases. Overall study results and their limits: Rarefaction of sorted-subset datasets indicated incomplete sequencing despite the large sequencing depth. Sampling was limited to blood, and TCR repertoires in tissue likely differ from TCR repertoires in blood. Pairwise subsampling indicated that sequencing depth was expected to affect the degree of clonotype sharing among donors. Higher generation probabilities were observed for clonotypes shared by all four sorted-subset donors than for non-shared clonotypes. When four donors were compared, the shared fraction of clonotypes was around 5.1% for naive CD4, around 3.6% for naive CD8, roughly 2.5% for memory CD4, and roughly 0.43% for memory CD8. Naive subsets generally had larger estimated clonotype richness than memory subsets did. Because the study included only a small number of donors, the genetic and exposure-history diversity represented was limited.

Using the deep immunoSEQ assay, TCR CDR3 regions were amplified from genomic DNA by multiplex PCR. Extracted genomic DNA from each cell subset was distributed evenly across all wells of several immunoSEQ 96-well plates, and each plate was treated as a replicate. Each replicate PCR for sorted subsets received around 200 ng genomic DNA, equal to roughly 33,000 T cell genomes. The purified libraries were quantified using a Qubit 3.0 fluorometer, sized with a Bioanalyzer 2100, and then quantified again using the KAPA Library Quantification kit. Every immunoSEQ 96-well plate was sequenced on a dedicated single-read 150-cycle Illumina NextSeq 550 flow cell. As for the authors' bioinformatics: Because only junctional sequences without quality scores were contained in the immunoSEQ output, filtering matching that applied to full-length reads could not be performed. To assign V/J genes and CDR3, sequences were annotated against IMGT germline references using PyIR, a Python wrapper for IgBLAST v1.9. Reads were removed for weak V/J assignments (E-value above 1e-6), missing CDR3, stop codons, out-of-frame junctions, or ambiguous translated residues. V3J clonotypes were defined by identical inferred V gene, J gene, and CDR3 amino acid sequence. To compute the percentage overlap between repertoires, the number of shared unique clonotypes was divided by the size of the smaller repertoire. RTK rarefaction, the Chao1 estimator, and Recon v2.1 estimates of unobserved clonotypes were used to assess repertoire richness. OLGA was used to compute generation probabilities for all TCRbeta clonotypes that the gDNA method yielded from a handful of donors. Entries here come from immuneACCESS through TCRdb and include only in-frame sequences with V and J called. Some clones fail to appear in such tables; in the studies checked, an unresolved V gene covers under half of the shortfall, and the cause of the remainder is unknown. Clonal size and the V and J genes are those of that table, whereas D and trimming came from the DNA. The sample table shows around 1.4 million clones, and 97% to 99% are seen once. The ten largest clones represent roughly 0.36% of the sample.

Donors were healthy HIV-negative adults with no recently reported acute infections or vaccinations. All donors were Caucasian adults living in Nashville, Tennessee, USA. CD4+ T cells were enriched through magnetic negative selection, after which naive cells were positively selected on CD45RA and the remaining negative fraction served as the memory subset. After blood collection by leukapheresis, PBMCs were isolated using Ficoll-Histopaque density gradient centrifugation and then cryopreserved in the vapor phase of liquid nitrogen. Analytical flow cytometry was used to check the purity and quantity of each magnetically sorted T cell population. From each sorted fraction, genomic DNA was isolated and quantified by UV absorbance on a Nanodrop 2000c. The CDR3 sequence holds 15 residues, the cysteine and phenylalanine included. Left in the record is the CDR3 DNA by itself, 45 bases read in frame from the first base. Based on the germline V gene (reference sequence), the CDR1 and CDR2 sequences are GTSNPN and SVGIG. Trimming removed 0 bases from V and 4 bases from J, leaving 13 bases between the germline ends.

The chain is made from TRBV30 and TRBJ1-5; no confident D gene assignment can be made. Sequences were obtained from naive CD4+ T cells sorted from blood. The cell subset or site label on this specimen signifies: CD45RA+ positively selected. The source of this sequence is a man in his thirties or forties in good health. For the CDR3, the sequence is CAWSVTGRLNQPQHF. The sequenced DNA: TGTGCCTGGAGTGTGACCGGCAGGTTAAATCAGCCCCAGCATTTT.